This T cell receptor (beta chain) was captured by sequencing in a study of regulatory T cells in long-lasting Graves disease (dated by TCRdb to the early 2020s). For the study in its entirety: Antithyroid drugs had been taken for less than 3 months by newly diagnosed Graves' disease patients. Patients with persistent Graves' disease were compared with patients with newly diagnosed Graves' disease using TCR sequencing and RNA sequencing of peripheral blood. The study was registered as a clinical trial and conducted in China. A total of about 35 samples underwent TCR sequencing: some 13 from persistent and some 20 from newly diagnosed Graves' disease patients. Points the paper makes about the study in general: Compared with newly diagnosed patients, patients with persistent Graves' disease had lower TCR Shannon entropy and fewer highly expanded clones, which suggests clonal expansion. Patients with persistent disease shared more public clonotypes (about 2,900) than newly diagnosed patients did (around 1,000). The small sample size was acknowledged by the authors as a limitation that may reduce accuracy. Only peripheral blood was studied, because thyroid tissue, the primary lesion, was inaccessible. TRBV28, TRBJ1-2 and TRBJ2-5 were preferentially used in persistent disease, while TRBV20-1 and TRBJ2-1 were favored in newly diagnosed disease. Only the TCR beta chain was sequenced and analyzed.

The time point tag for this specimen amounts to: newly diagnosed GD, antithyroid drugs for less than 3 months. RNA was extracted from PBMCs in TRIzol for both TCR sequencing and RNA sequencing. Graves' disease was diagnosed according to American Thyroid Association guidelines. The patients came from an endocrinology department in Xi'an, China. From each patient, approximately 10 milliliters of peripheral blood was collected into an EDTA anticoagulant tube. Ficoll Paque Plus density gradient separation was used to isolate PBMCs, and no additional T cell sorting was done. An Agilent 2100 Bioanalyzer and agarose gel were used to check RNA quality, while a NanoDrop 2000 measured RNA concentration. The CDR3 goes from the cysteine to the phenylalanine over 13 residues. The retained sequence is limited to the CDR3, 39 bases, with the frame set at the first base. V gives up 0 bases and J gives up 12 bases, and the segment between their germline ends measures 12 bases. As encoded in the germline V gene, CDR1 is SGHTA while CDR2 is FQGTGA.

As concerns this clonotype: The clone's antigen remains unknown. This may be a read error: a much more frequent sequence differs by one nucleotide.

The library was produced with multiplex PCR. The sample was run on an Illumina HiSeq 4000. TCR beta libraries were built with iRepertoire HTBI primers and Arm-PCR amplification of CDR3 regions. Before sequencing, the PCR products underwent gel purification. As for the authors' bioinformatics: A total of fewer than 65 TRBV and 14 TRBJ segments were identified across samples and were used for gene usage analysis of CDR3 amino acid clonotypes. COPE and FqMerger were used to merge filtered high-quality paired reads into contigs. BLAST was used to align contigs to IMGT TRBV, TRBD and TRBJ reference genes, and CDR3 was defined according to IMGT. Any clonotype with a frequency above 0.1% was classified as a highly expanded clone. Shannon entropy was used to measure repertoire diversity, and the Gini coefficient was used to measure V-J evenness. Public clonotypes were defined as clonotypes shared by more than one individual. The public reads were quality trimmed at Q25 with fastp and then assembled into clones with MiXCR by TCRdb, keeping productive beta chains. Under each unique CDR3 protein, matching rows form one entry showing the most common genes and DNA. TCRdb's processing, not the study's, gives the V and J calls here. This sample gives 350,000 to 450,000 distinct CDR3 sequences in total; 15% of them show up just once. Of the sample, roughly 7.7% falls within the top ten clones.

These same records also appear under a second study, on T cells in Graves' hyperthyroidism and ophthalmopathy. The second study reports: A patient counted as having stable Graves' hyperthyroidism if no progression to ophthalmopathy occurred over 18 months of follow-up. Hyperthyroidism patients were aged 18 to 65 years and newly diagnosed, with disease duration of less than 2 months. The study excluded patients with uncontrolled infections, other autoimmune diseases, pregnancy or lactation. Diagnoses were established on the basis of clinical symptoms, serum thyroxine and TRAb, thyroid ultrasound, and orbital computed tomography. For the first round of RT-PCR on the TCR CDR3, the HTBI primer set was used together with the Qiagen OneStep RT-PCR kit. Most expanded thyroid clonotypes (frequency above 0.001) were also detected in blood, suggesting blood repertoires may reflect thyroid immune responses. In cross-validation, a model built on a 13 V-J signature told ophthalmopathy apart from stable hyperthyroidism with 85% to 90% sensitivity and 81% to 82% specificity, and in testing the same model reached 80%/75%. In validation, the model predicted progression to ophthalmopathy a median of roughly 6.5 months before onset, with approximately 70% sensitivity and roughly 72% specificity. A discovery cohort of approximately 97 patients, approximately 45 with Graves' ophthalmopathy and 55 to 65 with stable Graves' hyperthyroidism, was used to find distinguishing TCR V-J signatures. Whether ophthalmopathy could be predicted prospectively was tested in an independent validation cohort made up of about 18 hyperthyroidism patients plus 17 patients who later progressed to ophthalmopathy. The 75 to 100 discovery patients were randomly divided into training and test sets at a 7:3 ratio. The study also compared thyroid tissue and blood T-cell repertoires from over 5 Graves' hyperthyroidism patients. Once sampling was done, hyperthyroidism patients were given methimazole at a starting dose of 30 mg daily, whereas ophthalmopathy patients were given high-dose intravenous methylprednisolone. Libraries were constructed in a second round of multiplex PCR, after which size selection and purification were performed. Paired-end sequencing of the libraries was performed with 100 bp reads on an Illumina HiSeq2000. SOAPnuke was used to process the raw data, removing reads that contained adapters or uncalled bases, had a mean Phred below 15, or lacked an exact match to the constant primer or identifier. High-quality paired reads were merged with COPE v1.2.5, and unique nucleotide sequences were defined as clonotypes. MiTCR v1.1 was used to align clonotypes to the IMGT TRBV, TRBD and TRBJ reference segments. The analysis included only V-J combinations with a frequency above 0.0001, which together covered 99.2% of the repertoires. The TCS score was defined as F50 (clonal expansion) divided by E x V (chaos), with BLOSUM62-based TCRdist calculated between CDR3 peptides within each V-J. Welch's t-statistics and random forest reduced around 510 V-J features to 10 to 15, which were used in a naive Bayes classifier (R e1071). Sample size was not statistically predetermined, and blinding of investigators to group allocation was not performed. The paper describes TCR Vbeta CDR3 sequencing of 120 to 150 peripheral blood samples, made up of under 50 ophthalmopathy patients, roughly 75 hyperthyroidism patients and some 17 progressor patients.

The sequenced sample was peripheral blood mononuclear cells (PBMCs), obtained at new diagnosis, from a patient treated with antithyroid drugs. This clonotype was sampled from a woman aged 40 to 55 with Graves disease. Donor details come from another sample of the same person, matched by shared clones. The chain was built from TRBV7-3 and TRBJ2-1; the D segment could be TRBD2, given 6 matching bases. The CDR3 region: CASSLTRRDGQFF. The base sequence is TGTGCCAGCAGCTTAACGCGGAGGGATGGGCAGTTCTTC.